This record concerns one T cell receptor (beta chain) sequence. The CDR3 consists of 16 residues. Trimming cost V 5 bases and J 0 bases; bases outside gene matches: 7. CDR1 SGHTA and CDR2 FQGTGA come from the germline V gene. The data were taken from a study of blood T cell repertoires in COVID-19. Study overall: The United States, Italy and Spain supplied acute and convalescent COVID-19 samples.

In the authors' workflow: Amplification from reference gene primers served as the basis for estimated nucleated cell counts. Sequencing used immunoSEQ multiplex PCR; TCRdb keeps in-frame clones, though not all of them. Clone size and the V and J calls come from that table; the DNA yielded D and trimming. This table holds 80,000 to 100,000 clones, around three quarters found once. Source material: peripheral blood. The sequence was obtained from a man aged 45-65 years who had recovered from COVID-19. The chain joins TRBV7-3 to TRBJ2-3; 8 nucleotides match TRBD2. The CDR3 region has the DNA TGTGCCAGCAGCCCGGGGATAGCGGGGAGCACAGATACGCAGTATTTT. It translates to CASSPGIAGSTDTQYF.